These 9 T cell receptor beta chains were sequenced from one sample in a study of blood T cell repertoires in COVID-19. Clones were sequenced by immunoSEQ multiplex PCR, and TCRdb holds only the in-frame ones, with some missing. The sample has roughly 300,000 clones; more than 75% are singletons. Sample: PBMCs or T cells enriched from blood (not recorded which). The receptors come from a man aged 30-40 years who had recovered from COVID-19.

The chain employs TRBV5-8 and TRBJ2-3, with TRBD2 matching 8 bases. The CDR3 runs 17 residues. V lost 0 bases and J lost 5; bases outside the gene matches: 11. Germline V lookup: CDR1 SGHTS, CDR2 YDEGEE. DNA for the CDR3: TGTGCCAGCAGCTTGGTGTCGGGAGCGGGAGTGGTAGATACGCAGTATTTT. Its translation is CASSLVSGAGVVDTQYF.

The chain employs TRBV7-2 and TRBJ1-2; D remains unclear. V lost 3 bases to trimming and J lost 4 bases, with 12 bases between them. The length of the CDR3 is 14 residues. Germline CDR1 and CDR2: SGHTA and FQGNSA. The CDR3 region is CASSFDQASYGYTF. Written as DNA, the CDR3 is TGTGCCAGCAGCTTTGATCAAGCATCCTATGGCTACACCTTC. Combining the CDR3 with reference TRBV7-2 and TRBJ1-2 gives the whole variable domain GAGVSQSPSNKVTEKGKDVELRCDPISGHTALYWYRQSLGQGLEFLIYFQGNSAPDKSGLPSDRFSAERTGGSVSTLTIQRTQQEDSAVYLCASSFDQASYGYTFGSGTRLTVV.

V usage is TRBV19 and J usage is TRBJ1-6; D unresolved. This CDR3 is 15 amino acids long. Trimming shortened V by 0 bases and J by 6 bases, and 9 bases separated the two germline ends. CDR1 and CDR2 (germline): LNHDA, SQIVND (reference sequence). The CDR3 here is CASSIDFFRNSPLHF. The DNA of the CDR3 is TGTGCCAGTAGTATAGATTTTTTCCGTAATTCACCCCTCCACTTT.

The gene calls are TRBV5-1 and TRBJ2-7; 10 nucleotides match TRBD2. The V gene's germline CDR1 is SGHRS and CDR2 YFSETQ. The V segment lost 0 bases and the J segment 2 bases; nucleotides outside the gene matches: 2. This CDR3 has 15 residues. This CDR3 reads CASSLVLAGAYEQYF. CDR3 coding DNA: TGCGCCAGCAGCTTGGTCCTAGCGGGGGCCTACGAGCAGTACTTC.

This clone was seen only a few times. The rearrangement links TRBV6-5 to TRBJ2-3; the match to TRBD2 covers 7 bases. This CDR3 has 15 amino acids. CDR1 and CDR2 from the germline V gene are MNHEY and SVGAGI. The J segment lost 2 bases and the V segment lost 0 bases, leaving 2 bases of the junction unmatched. The CDR3, as DNA: TGTGCCAGCAGTTACTCGGGGACTAACACAGATACGCAGTATTTT. This encodes CASSYSGTNTDTQYF.

The chain joins TRBV19 to TRBJ1-4, with 7 positions matching TRBD1. CDR1 and CDR2 (germline): LNHDA, SQIVND (reference sequence). The CDR3 has 16 residues. The V segment lost 6 bases and the J segment 0 bases; nucleotides outside the gene matches: 7. CDR3 sequence: CASRQGVHATNEKLFF. The CDR3 nucleotides read TGTGCCAGTAGGCAGGGGGTTCATGCAACTAATGAAAAACTGTTTTTT.

The chain has TRBV6-6 and TRBJ2-2; TRBD2 matches at 12 bases. The CDR3 has 17 amino acids. Losses at the gene ends were 5 bases for V and 8 bases for J; bases not matched to a gene: 12. Per germline, CDR1 MNHNY and CDR2 SVGAGI (reference sequence). The CDR3 protein is CASSPRLAGAPAGELFF. The CDR3, as DNA: TGTGCCAGCAGTCCCCGACTAGCGGGAGCCCCCGCGGGGGAGCTGTTTTTT.

The chain uses TRBV6-5 and TRBJ2-5, with TRBD1 matching over 7 bases. The junction had 10 bases not matched to a gene; V was cut back by 5 bases and J by 4 bases. The CDR3 totals 15 residues. Germline V gene lookup returns CDR1 MNHEY and CDR2 SVGAGI. DNA of the CDR3: TGTGCCAGCAGTCCTAACAGGGGCAGAGGAGAGACCCAGTACTTC. Residues: CASSPNRGRGETQYF.

The chain joins TRBV24-1 to TRBJ2-7; no firm D call. Looked up from germline, CDR1 is KGHDR and CDR2 is SFDVKD. The CDR3 sequence is 13 residues long. Trimming took 3 bases from V and 1 from J, leaving 6 bases between them. CDR3 sequence: CATSDPPSYEQYF. CDR3 sequence (DNA): TGTGCCACCAGTGATCCTCCTTCCTACGAGCAGTACTTC.